What follows are 27 T cell receptor beta chains derived from one specimen sequenced in a study of control samples from healthy donors and cancer patients. Sequenced by immunoSEQ multiplex PCR; TCRdb stores in-frame clones only, minus some. The sample includes tens of thousands of clones, 88% of them seen just once. The specimen was blood. The receptors here all came from a woman in her seventies in good health.

J is TRBJ1-6 and V is TRBV7-9; no firm D call. The V gene lost 4 bases and the J gene lost 10 bases, with 8 bases spanning the gap. There are 12 residues in the CDR3. The germline gives CDR1 SEHNR, CDR2 FQNEAQ (reference sequence). The CDR3 loop reads CASSSADSPLHF. Written as DNA, the CDR3 is TGTGCCAGCAGCTCCGCGGACTCACCCCTCCACTTT. Full variable domain (rest looked up from reference TRBV7-9 and TRBJ1-6): DTGVSQNPRHKITKRGQNVTFRCDPISEHNRLYWYRQTLGQGPEFLTYFQNEAQLEKSRLLSDRFSAERPKGSFSTLEIQRTEQGDSAMYLCASSSADSPLHFGNGTRLTVT.

The chain carries TRBV11-3 and TRBJ1-3; D uncertain. With 5 bases removed from V and 6 bases from J, the gap between germline ends came to 11 bases. CDR1 SGHNT and CDR2 YENEEA come from the germline V gene. The CDR3 sequence is 13 residues long. CDR3 residues: CASSLGPANTIYF. In DNA form, the CDR3 reads TGTGCCAGCAGCCTTGGGCCCGCAAACACCATATATTTT.

The chain joins TRBV11-2 to TRBJ1-4, with a possible D match to TRBD1 (5 bases). Trimming stripped 5 bases from V and 8 bases from J, with 18 bases between. CDR1 and CDR2 from the germline V gene are SGHAT and FQNNGV. CDR3 length equals 15 residues. The CDR3 DNA sequence: TGTGCCAGCAGCAACCAGGGAGGGGATGGGGAAAAACTGTTTTTT. Translation gives CASSNQGGDGEKLFF. The variable domain in full, with the rest retrieved from reference TRBV11-2 and TRBJ1-4, is EAGVAQSPRYKIIEKRQSVAFWCNPISGHATLYWYQQILGQGPKLLIQFQNNGVVDDSQLPKDRFSAERLKGVDSTLKIQPAKLEDSAVYLCASSNQGGDGEKLFFGSGTQLSVL.

The chain is built from TRBV5-1 and TRBJ2-1; 10 bases agree with TRBD2. CDR1 is SGHRS, CDR2 YFSETQ, per germline. After removal of 4 bases from V and 6 bases from J, the junction contained 10 bases not matched to a gene. The CDR3 is made up of 16 amino acids. The CDR3 region is CASSPQTSGTGNEQFF. DNA for the CDR3: TGCGCCAGCAGCCCCCAAACTAGCGGGACAGGCAATGAGCAGTTCTTC.

The chain uses TRBV5-1 and TRBJ1-2, with 7 positions matching TRBD1. With V trimmed by 4 bases and J by 5 bases, 8 bases remained unmatched. This CDR3 is 14 amino acids long. Per the germline V gene, CDR1 is SGHRS and CDR2 is YFSETQ. The CDR3 sequence: CASSEQGEKYGYTF. The DNA for the CDR3 is TGCGCCAGCAGCGAGCAGGGGGAAAAGTATGGCTACACCTTC. The whole variable domain, filled in from reference TRBV5-1 and TRBJ1-2, reads KAGVTQTPRYLIKTRGQQVTLSCSPISGHRSVSWYQQTPGQGLQFLFEYFSETQRNKGNFPGRFSGRQFSNSRSEMNVSTLELGDSALYLCASSEQGEKYGYTFGSGTRLTVV.

The chain carries TRBV10-3 and TRBJ1-1, with 7 bases matching TRBD1. The CDR3 runs to 13 residues. Per germline, CDR1 ENHRY and CDR2 SYGVKD. With V trimmed by 7 bases and J by 0 bases, 2 bases remained unmatched. The CDR3 bases are TGTGCCATCAAAGACAGGGTGAACACTGAAGCTTTCTTT. Its translation is CAIKDRVNTEAFF.

The chain joins TRBV30 to TRBJ1-5; D gene ambiguous. CDR1 is GTSNPN and CDR2 is SVGIG in the germline V gene (reference sequence). This CDR3 spans 13 amino acids. CDR3 sequence: CAYQANSNQPQHF. The DNA for the CDR3 is TGTGCGTACCAGGCGAATAGCAATCAGCCCCAGCATTTT.

This sequence joins TRBV9 and TRBJ1-2; 9 bases align to TRBD1. The CDR3 is made up of 13 amino acids. Trimming took 0 bases from V and 7 from J; bases not matched to a gene: 1. The germline V gene encodes CDR1 SGDLS and CDR2 YYNGEE. The CDR3 coding sequence is TGTGCCAGCAGCGTAGGGACAGGGGTTGGCTACACCTTC. Protein: CASSVGTGVGYTF.

This chain links TRBV7-8 with TRBJ1-2; TRBD1 agrees at 7 bases. This CDR3 contains 13 residues. Losses at the gene ends were 5 bases for V and 7 bases for J; bases not matched to a gene: 7. Looked up from germline, CDR1 is SGHVS and CDR2 is FQNEAQ. The CDR3 DNA sequence: TGTGCCAGCAGCCCAGATGACAGGGTTGGCTACACCTTC. Protein product: CASSPDDRVGYTF.

The V gene is TRBV30, the J gene TRBJ2-6; no clear D. This CDR3 contains 11 residues. With 6 bases removed from V and 4 bases from J, the gap between germline ends came to 4 bases. Per germline, CDR1 GTSNPN and CDR2 SVGIG (reference sequence). Written as DNA, the CDR3 is TGTGCCTGTCGCGGGGCCAACGTCCTGACTTTC. The encoded protein is CACRGANVLTF.

The rearrangement uses TRBV19 and TRBJ1-5; 7 nucleotides align to TRBD1. The germline V gene has CDR1 LNHDA and CDR2 SQIVND (reference sequence). This CDR3 region has 16 residues. The V gene end was trimmed by 5 bases and the J gene end by 0 bases; junction bases not matched to a gene: 7. CDR3 amino acids: CASSARQGNSNQPQHF. In DNA, the CDR3 is TGTGCCAGTAGTGCCAGACAGGGAAATAGCAATCAGCCCCAGCATTTT.

The V gene is TRBV6-5, the J gene TRBJ1-2; 7 bases are shared with TRBD1. V shed 11 bases and J 0 bases; nucleotides not matched to a gene: 12. The CDR3 has 15 amino acids. Looked up from germline, CDR1 is MNHEY and CDR2 is SVGAGI. The CDR3 region has the DNA TGTGCCGGGGCACCTACCGGGACAGCTAACTATGGCTACACCTTC. Amino acids: CAGAPTGTANYGYTF.

The gene calls are TRBV7-2 and TRBJ2-3, with TRBD2 matching 8 bases. The germline V gene has CDR1 SGHTA and CDR2 FQGNSA. Trimming cost V 1 base and J 6 bases; bases outside gene matches: 9. The CDR3 runs 16 residues. The CDR3 spells CASSLGGGRAPDTQYF. The CDR3 coding sequence is TGTGCCAGCAGCTTAGGCGGGGGGAGGGCCCCTGATACGCAGTATTTT.

The rearrangement links TRBV29-1 to TRBJ1-2, with a possible D match to TRBD1 (6 bases). Per germline, CDR1 SQVTM and CDR2 ANQGSEA. This CDR3 spans 14 amino acids. V dropped 3 bases and J dropped 7 bases, with 18 bases sitting between them. CDR3 amino acids: CSVESGGDSSGYTF. The CDR3, as DNA: TGCAGCGTTGAGTCGGGGGGCGATTCCTCTGGCTACACCTTC. Supplemented by reference TRBV29-1 and TRBJ1-2, the full variable domain reads SAVISQKPSRDICQRGTSLTIQCQVDSQVTMMFWYRQQPGQSLTLIATANQGSEATYESGFVIDKFPISRPNLTFSTLTVSNMSPEDSSIYLCSVESGGDSSGYTFGSGTRLTVV.

The chain is built from TRBV7-3 and TRBJ1-1; no clear D. The V and J ends lost 3 bases and 0 bases respectively, with 5 bases between them. Germline V gene sequence: CDR1 SGHTA, CDR2 FQGTGA. The CDR3 consists of 13 residues. The CDR3 bases are TGTGCCAGCAGCTTCTCACTGAACACTGAAGCTTTCTTT. It codes for CASSFSLNTEAFF.

This clone appeared a single time. J is TRBJ1-6 and V is TRBV12-5; TRBD1 might be the D (6 bases). The CDR3 sequence is 18 residues long. Germline-derived CDR1 and CDR2 are LGHNT and FRNRAP. The V gene lost 5 bases and the J gene lost 8 bases, with 25 bases spanning the gap. As DNA, the CDR3 is TGTGCTAGTGGTACCCGCCGACAGGTGGGGGAAAAGGATTCACCCCTCCACTTT. This sequence encodes CASGTRRQVGEKDSPLHF.

This chain joins TRBV5-1 and TRBJ2-5, with a tentative D call TRBD2 (5 bases). Germline V gene data show CDR1 as SGHRS and CDR2 as YFSETQ. V was pared by 4 bases and J by 3 bases, with 13 bases between. The length of the CDR3 is 14 residues. The CDR3 here is CASSLRTGKETQYF. CDR3 in DNA: TGCGCCAGCAGCCTCCGGACTGGAAAAGAGACCCAGTACTTC.

The rearrangement joins TRBV5-6 to TRBJ2-1; D is undetermined. Germline loops: CDR1 SGHDT, CDR2 YYEEEE. This CDR3 has 13 amino acids. Trimming took off 4 bases at V and 9 bases at J, with 14 bases between the two ends. The CDR3 nucleotides read TGTGCCAGCAGCCCCAATACCCCCAGTGAGCAGTTCTTC. As protein: CASSPNTPSEQFF.

The chain links TRBV5-4 to TRBJ1-3; 7 positions agree with TRBD1. V gave up 4 bases and J gave up 1 base; unmatched junction bases: 5. Looked up from germline, CDR1 is SGHNT and CDR2 is YYREEE (reference sequence). The CDR3 totals 15 residues. In nucleotides, the CDR3 is TGTGCCAGCAGCCGACAGGGAGGGTCTGGAAACACCATATATTTT. Its protein product is CASSRQGGSGNTIYF.

This clone came up once. The chain carries TRBV28 and TRBJ1-1; 8 nucleotides align to TRBD1. Germline V gives CDR1 MDHEN, CDR2 SYDVKM. This CDR3 spans 13 amino acids. V shed 8 bases, J shed 4 bases, and the junction held 6 bases outside the gene matches. The CDR3 nucleotides read TGTGCCAGCTCCGGACAGGGAACCACTGAAGCTTTCTTT. Amino acid sequence: CASSGQGTTEAFF.

The genes are TRBV6-5 and TRBJ1-1, with D unclear. This CDR3 spans 12 amino acids. Trimming shortened V by 7 bases and J by 10 bases, and 16 bases separated the two germline ends. CDR1 is MNHEY and CDR2 is SVGAGI in the germline V gene. The CDR3 sequence is CASNPRGGRAFF. The CDR3 coding sequence is TGTGCCAGCAACCCGCGGGGAGGGCGAGCTTTCTTT.

This chain uses TRBV7-2 with TRBJ1-5; D is ambiguous. V was cut by 5 bases and J by 6 bases, with 17 bases left in between. CDR3 length: 15 amino acids. Germline-derived CDR1 and CDR2 are SGHTA and FQGNSA. The CDR3 spells CASSQTTARSQPQHF. The CDR3 DNA reads TGTGCCAGCAGCCAAACAACGGCGAGAAGTCAGCCCCAGCATTTT.

The gene calls are TRBV6-5 and TRBJ2-2; no clear D gene. The CDR3 loop spans 14 amino acids. The V gene lost 7 bases and the J gene lost 3 bases, with 12 bases spanning the gap. Germline CDR1 is MNHEY and CDR2 is SVGAGI. The CDR3 DNA sequence: TGTGCCAGCACTCTAGACTCCCACACCGGGGAGCTGTTTTTT. Its translation: CASTLDSHTGELFF.

This clone has only one observation. J is TRBJ2-5 and V is TRBV5-1, with D tentatively TRBD1 (7 bases). The CDR3 runs to 14 residues. The V end lost 4 bases, the J end lost 2 bases, and 12 bases lay between the germline ends. Germline V gene sequence: CDR1 SGHRS, CDR2 YFSETQ. The chain's CDR3 is CASSAAGGQETQYF. CDR3 nucleotide sequence: TGCGCCAGCAGCGCAGCAGGGGGGCAAGAGACCCAGTACTTC.

As DNA, the CDR3 is TGTGCCAGCAGTCGACAGGGGAGTGGCTACACCTTC. Translating it yields CASSRQGSGYTF. This chain joins TRBV12-3 or TRBV12-4 and TRBJ1-2, with TRBD1 matching 8 bases. The junction had 3 bases not matched to a gene; V was cut back by 5 bases and J by 7 bases. The CDR3 runs 12 residues.

CDR3: CASSLRGWDTQYF. The CDR3 region has the DNA TGTGCCAGCAGCCTCCGAGGCTGGGATACGCAGTATTTT. This chain joins TRBV11-2 and TRBJ2-3; D not certain. Germline lookup yields CDR1 SGHAT and CDR2 FQNNGV. The CDR3 is 13 residues long. V lost 5 bases and J lost 6, with 12 bases in between.

This clone was picked up one time. The CDR3 protein is CASSLAQALQGTGANVLTF. The DNA for the CDR3 is TGTGCCAGCAGCTTAGCGCAGGCTCTGCAGGGCACTGGGGCCAACGTCCTGACTTTC. This chain uses TRBV7-2 with TRBJ2-6; D may be TRBD1 (5 bases). The V and J ends lost 0 bases and 2 bases respectively, with 17 bases between them. CDR3 length equals 19 residues. Germline V gene lookup returns CDR1 SGHTA and CDR2 FQGNSA.